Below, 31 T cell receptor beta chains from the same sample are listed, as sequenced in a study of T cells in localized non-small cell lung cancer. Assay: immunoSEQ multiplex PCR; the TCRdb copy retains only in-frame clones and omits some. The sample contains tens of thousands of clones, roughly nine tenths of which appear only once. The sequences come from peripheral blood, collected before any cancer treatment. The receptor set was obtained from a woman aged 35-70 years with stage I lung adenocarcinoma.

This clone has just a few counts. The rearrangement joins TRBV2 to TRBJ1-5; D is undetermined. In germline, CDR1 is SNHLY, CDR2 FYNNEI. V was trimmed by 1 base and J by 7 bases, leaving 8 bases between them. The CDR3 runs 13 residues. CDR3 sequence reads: CASSEGKGQPQHF. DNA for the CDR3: TGTGCCAGCAGTGAAGGGAAGGGACAGCCCCAGCATTTT.

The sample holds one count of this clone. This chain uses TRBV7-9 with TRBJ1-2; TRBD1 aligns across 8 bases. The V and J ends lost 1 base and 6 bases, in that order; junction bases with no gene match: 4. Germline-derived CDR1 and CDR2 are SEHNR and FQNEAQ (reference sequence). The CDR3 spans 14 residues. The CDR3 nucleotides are TGTGCCAGCAGCTTAGTGGACAGGGTAGATGGCTACACCTTC. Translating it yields CASSLVDRVDGYTF.

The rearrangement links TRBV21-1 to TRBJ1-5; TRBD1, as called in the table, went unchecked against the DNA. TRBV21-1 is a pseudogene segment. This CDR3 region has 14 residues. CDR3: CASSARDSYQPQHF. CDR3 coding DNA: TGTGCCAGCAGCGCACGGGACAGCTATCAGCCCCAGCATTTT.

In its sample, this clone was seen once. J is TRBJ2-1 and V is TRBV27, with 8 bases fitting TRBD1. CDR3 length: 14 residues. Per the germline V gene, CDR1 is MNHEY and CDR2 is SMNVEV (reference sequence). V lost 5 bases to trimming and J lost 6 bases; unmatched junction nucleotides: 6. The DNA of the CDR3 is TGTGCCAGCAGTGAGTTGACAGGGGCCAATGAGCAGTTCTTC. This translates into CASSELTGANEQFF.

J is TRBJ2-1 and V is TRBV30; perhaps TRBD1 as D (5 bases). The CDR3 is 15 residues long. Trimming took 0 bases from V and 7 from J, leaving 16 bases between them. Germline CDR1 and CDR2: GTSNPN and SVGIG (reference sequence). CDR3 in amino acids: CAWSVVSGAGNEQFF. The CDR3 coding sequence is TGTGCCTGGAGTGTAGTATCTGGGGCAGGTAATGAGCAGTTCTTC.

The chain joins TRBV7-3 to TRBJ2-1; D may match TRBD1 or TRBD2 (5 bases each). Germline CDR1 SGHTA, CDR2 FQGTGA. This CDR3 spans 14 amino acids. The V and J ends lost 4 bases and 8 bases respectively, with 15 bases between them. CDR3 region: CASSYRDPLDEQFF. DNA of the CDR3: TGTGCCAGCAGCTACCGGGACCCCCTAGATGAGCAGTTCTTC.

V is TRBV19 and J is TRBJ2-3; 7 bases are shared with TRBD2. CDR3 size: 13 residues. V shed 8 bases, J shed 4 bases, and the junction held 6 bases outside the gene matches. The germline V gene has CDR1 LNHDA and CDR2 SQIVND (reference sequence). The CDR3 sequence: CASHLSGADTQYF. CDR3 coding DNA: TGTGCCAGTCATCTGAGCGGGGCAGATACGCAGTATTTT. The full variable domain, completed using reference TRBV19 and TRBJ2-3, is DGGITQSPKYLFRKEGQNVTLSCEQNLNHDAMYWYRQDPGQGLRLIYYSQIVNDFQKGDIAEGYSVSREKKESFPLTVTSAQKNPTAFYLCASHLSGADTQYFGPGTRLTVL.

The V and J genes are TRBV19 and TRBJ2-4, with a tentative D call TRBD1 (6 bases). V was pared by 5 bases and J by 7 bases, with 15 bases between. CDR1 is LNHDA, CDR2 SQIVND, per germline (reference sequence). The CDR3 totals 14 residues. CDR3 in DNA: TGTGCCAGTAGTGCCCACAGGGATGCGAACATTCAGTACTTC. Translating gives CASSAHRDANIQYF.

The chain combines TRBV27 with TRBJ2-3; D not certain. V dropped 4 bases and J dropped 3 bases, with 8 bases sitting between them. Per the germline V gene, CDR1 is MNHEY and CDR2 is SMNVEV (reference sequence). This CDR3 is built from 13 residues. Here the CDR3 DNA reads TGTGCCAGCAGTTCTATCGGGACAGATACGCAGTATTTT. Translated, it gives CASSSIGTDTQYF.

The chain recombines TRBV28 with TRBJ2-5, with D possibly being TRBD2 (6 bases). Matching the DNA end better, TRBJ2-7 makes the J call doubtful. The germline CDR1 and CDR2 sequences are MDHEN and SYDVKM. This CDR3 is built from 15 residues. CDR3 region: CASSADGTPFYEQYF. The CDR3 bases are TGTGCCAGCAGTGCTGACGGGACTCCATTCTACGAGCAGTACTTC.

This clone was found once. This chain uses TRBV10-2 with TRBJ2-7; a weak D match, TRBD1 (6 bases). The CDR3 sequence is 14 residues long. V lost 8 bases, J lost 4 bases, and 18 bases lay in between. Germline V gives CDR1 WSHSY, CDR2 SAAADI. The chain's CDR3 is CASQGDKAVYEQYF. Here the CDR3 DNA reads TGCGCCAGCCAAGGGGACAAAGCGGTTTACGAGCAGTACTTC.

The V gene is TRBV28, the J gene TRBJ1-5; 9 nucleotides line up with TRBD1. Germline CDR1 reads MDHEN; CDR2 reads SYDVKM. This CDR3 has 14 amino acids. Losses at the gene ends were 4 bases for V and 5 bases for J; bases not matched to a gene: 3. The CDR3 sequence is CASSSGQGHQPQHF. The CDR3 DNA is TGTGCCAGCAGTTCGGGACAGGGCCATCAGCCCCAGCATTTT.

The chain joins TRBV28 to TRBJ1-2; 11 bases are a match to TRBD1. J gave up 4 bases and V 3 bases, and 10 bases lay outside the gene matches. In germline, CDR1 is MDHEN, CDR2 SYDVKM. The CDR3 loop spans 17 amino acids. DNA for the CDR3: TGTGCCAGCAGTTTCGGATGGACAGGGGGCTTGGGCTATGGCTACACCTTC. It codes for CASSFGWTGGLGYGYTF.

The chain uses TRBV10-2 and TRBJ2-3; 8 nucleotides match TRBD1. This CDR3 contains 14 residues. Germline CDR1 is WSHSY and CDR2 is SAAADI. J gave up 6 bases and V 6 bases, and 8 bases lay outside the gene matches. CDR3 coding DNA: TGCGCCAGCAGCGTTGGACAGGGATGGGATACGCAGTATTTT. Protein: CASSVGQGWDTQYF.

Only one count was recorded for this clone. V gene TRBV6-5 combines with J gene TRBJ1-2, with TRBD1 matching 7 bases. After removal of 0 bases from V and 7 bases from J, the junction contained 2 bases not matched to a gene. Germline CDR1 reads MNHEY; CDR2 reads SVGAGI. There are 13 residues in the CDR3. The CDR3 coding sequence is TGTGCCAGCAGTTACTCCGACAGGGCTGGCTACACCTTC. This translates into CASSYSDRAGYTF.

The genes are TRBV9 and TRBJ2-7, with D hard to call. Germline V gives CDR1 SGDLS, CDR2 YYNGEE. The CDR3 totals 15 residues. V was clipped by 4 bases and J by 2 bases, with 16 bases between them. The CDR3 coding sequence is TGTGCCAGCAGCTTCCAACCCGACCCCACCTACGAGCAGTACTTC. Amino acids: CASSFQPDPTYEQYF.

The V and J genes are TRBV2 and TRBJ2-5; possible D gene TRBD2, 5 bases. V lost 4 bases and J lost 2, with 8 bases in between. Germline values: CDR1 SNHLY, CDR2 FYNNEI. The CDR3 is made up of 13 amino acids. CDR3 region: CASSGGLQETQYF. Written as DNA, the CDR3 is TGTGCCAGCAGTGGTGGACTTCAAGAGACCCAGTACTTC.

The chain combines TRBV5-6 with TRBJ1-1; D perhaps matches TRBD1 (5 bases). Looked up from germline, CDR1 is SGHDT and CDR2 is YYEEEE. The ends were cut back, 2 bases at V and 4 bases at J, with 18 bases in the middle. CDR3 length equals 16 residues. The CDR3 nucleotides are TGTGCCAGCAGCTTATATGATAAAGACAGTCCCACTGAAGCTTTCTTT. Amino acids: CASSLYDKDSPTEAFF.

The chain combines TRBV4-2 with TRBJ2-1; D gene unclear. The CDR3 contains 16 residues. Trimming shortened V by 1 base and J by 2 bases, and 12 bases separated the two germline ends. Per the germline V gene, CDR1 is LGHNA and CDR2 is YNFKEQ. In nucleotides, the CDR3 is TGTGCCAGCAGCCAAGGGGCTGGCGGCACCTACAATGAGCAGTTCTTC. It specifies CASSQGAGGTYNEQFF.

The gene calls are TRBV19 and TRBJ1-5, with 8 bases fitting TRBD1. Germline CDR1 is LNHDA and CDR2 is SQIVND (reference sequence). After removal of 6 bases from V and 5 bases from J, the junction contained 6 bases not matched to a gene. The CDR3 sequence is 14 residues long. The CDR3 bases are TGTGCCAGTAGCGATGGACAGGGCGATCAGCCCCAGCATTTT. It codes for CASSDGQGDQPQHF.

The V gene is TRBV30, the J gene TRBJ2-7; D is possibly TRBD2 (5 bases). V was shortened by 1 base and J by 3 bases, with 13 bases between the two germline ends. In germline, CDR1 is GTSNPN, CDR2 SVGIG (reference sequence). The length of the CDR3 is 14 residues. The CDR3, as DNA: TGTGCCTGGAGTGATCCACCCGACTACTACGAGCAGTACTTC. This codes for CAWSDPPDYYEQYF.

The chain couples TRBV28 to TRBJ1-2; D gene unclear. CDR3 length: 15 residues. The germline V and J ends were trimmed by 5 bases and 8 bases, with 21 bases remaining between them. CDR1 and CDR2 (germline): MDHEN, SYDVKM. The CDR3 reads CASSPPQALMGGYTF. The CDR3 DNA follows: TGTGCCAGCAGTCCACCCCAGGCGTTAATGGGGGGCTACACCTTC.

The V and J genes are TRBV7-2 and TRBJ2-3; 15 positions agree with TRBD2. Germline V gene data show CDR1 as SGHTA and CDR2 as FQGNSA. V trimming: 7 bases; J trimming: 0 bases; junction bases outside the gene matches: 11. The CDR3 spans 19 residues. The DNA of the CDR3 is TGTGCCAGCACCTCTCCGGGACTAGCGGGAGGCGCTAGCACAGATACGCAGTATTTT. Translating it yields CASTSPGLAGGASTDTQYF.

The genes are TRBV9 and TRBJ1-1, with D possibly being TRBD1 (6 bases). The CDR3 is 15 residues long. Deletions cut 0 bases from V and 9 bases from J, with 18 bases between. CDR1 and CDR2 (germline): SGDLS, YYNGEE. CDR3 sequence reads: CASSVVQGRFDQAFF. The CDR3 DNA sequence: TGTGCCAGCAGCGTAGTTCAGGGGAGATTCGATCAAGCTTTCTTT.

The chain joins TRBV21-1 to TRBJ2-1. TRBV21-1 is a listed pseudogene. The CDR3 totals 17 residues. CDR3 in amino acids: CASNKIQGRLASFCPFF. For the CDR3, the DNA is TGTGCCAGCAACAAAATCCAGGGCAGGCTAGCCTCGTTCTGCCCGTTCTTC.

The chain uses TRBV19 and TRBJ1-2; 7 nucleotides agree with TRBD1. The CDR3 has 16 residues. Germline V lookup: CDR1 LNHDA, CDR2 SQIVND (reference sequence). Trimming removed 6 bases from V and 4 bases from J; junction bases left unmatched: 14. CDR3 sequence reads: CASRRKAGGDTYGYTF. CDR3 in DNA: TGTGCCAGTAGGCGTAAGGCAGGGGGAGACACCTATGGCTACACCTTC.

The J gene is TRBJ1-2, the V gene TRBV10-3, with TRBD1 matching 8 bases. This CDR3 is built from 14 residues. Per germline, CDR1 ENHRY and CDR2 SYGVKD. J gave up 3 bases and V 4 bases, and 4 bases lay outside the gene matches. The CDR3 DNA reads TGTGCCATCAGTGTGGGACAGGCCGACTATGGCTACACCTTC. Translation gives CAISVGQADYGYTF.

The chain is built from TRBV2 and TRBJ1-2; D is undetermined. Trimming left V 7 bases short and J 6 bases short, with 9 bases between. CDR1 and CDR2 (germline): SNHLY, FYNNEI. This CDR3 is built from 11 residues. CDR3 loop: CASKPYDGYTF. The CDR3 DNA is TGTGCCAGCAAACCGTATGATGGCTACACCTTC.

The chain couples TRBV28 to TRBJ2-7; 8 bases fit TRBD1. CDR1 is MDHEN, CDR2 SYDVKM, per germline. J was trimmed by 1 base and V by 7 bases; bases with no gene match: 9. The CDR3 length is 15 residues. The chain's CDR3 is CASKTGGVFSYEQYF. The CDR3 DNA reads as TGTGCCAGCAAAACAGGGGGAGTGTTTTCCTACGAGCAGTACTTC.

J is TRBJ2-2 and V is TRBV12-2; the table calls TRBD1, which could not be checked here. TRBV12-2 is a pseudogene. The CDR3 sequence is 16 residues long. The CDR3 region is CASRPLGGWDTGELFF. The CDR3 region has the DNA TGTGCAAGTCGCCCACTTGGGGGCTGGGACACCGGGGAGCTGTTTTTT.

The CDR3 DNA follows: TGCGCCAGCAGCCTCCGAGGGGGGGGCGCGGGCAATCAGCCCCAGCATTTT. It codes for CASSLRGGGAGNQPQHF. The chain links TRBV4-1 to TRBJ1-5; TRBD1 might be the D (6 bases). With 4 bases removed from V and 2 bases from J, the gap between germline ends came to 18 bases. This CDR3 comprises 17 residues. Germline values: CDR1 MGHRA, CDR2 YSYEKL.